The clone carrying this TCR beta chain has a count of ten or more. The TCRbeta library incorporated unique molecular identifiers. TCRdb re-analysed the PCR reads in MiXCR, keeping a single row per CDR3 protein. Of roughly 100,000 distinct CDR3 sequences listed, roughly 8.4% are singletons. Germline V gene data show CDR1 as SGHRS and CDR2 as YFSETQ. V dropped 2 bases and J dropped 2; count of bases not matched to a gene: 2. The CDR3 extends over 15 amino acids. The data derive from a study of T-cell reconstitution after alpha-beta-depleted transplantation in children. V and J are TRBV5-1 and TRBJ2-1, with 9 bases identical to TRBD2. The receptor was derived from a human donor who donated a stem cell graft to a child with congenital amegakaryocytic thrombocytopenia. The sample was PBMCs from the stem cell graft donor, taken from the stem cell graft. CDR3: CASSLPSGAYNEQFF. CDR3 in DNA: TGCGCCAGCAGCTTACCTAGCGGGGCCTACAATGAGCAGTTCTTC. Based on the CDR3 plus reference TRBV5-1 and TRBJ2-1, the full variable domain is KAGVTQTPRYLIKTRGQQVTLSCSPISGHRSVSWYQQTPGQGLQFLFEYFSETQRNKGNFPGRFSGRQFSNSRSEMNVSTLELGDSALYLCASSLPSGAYNEQFFGPGTRLTVL.